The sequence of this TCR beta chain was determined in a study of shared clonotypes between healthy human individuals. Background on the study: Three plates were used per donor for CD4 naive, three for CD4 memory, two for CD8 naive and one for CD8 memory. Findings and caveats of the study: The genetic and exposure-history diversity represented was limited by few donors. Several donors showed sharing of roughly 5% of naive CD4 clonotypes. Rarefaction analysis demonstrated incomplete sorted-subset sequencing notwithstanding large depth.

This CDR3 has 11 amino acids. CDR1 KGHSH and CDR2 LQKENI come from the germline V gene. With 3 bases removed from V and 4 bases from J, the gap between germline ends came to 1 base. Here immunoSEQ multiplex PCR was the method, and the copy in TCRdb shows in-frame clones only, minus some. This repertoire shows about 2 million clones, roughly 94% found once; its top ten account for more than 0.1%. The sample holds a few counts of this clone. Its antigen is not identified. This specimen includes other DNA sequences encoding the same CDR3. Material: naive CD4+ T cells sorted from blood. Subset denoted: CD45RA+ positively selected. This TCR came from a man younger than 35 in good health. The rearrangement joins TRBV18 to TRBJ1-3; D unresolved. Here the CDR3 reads CASSPGNTIYF. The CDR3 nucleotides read TGTGCCAGCTCACCCGGAAACACCATATATTTT.